Listed here are 3 T cell receptor beta chains from one sample, sequenced in a study of T cell changes during pregnancy in multiple sclerosis. Sequencing was performed with immunoSEQ multiplex PCR; in TCRdb, only in-frame clones are kept and a portion is missing. The table includes tens of thousands of clones, under 95% detected once. This material consisted of CD4+ T cells from peripheral blood mononuclear cells, taken in the second trimester of pregnancy. The receptors were sampled from a female donor in good health, enrolled as a control in a pregnancy study.

The chain is built from TRBV7-2 and TRBJ2-2; the D is unclear. Trimming cost V 3 bases and J 5 bases, with 7 bases left between them. Germline lookup yields CDR1 SGHTA and CDR2 FQGNSA. The CDR3 runs 13 residues. The CDR3 loop is CASSFIMTGELFF. The CDR3 DNA reads as TGTGCCAGCAGCTTTATAATGACCGGGGAGCTGTTTTTT.

J is TRBJ1-2 and V is TRBV7-3, with a weak D call TRBD1 (5 bases). This CDR3 spans 15 amino acids. Trimming shortened V by 1 base and J by 8 bases, and 17 bases separated the two germline ends. From germline, CDR1 is SGHTA and CDR2 FQGTGA. DNA for the CDR3: TGTGCCAGCAGCTTAAACCCGCCGGGGGTACACGGCTACACCTTC. It codes for CASSLNPPGVHGYTF.

This chain connects TRBV11-1 to TRBJ2-1; tentatively, D is TRBD1 (5 bases). Trimming took off 5 bases at V and 3 bases at J, with 11 bases between the two ends. The V gene's germline CDR1 is SGHAT and CDR2 FQDESV (reference sequence). The CDR3 extends over 14 amino acids. CDR3 protein: CASSPRQGYNEQFF. The CDR3 DNA follows: TGTGCCAGCAGCCCACGGCAGGGCTACAATGAGCAGTTCTTC.